This entry concerns a single T cell receptor beta chain. This entry is derived from a study of blood T cell repertoires in COVID-19. CDR1 and CDR2 from the germline V gene are GTSNPN and SVGIG (reference sequence). V lost 2 bases and J 0 bases, leaving 13 bases between the germline ends. This CDR3 comprises 15 residues. Clones were sequenced by immunoSEQ multiplex PCR, and TCRdb holds only the in-frame ones, with some missing. Counted here are 380,000 or so clones, about 80% occurring once; the ten biggest clones make up 0.85% to 1.3%. The clonotype comes from a human donor with acute or convalescent COVID-19. The donor label of this sample is uncertain. Sequenced: peripheral blood. The chain carries TRBV30 and TRBJ1-2; possible D gene TRBD1, 6 bases. The chain's CDR3 is CAWSTITGTNYGYTF. The CDR3 DNA follows: TGTGCCTGGAGTACGATAACAGGGACTAACTATGGCTACACCTTC. The whole variable domain, remainder taken from reference TRBV30 and TRBJ1-2, is SQTIHQWPATLVQPVGSPLSLECTVEGTSNPNLYWYRQAAGRGLQLLFYSVGIGQISSEVPQNLSASRPQDRQFILSSKKLLLSDSGFYLCAWSTITGTNYGYTFGSGTRLTVV.